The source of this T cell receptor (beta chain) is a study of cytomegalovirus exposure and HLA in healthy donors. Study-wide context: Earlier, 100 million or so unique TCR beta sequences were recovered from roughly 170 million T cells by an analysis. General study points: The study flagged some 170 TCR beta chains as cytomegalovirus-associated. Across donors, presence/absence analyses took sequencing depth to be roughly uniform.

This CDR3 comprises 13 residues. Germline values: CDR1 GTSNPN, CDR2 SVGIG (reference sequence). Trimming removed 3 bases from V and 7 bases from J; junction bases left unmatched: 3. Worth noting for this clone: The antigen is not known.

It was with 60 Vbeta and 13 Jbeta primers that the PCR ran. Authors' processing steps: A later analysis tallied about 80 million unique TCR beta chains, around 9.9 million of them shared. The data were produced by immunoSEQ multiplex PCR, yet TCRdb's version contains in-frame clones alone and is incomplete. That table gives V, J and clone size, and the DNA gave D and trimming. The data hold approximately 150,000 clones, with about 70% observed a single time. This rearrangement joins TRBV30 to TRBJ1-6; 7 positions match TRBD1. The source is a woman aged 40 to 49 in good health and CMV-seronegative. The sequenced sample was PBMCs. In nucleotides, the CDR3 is TGTGCCTGGAGGCTGACAGGGAATTCACCCCTCCACTTT. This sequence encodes CAWRLTGNSPLHF.